Below are 5 T cell receptor beta chains sequenced from a single sample in a study of PD-L1 blockade in urothelial cancer. Time point noted: pretreatment peripheral blood. Repertoires were generated with immunoSEQ multiplex PCR, while TCRdb's copy carries only in-frame clones and drops some. The sample carries 98,000 or so clones, around 89% recorded once. The material sequenced was PBMCs, taken around atezolizumab (anti-PD-L1) treatment. The receptors were sampled from a man aged 55 to 70 with urothelial cancer.

The chain couples TRBV28 to TRBJ2-7; possible D gene TRBD2, 5 bases. Between the trimmed V and J ends, which lost 6 bases and 0 bases, there was a span of 18 bases. Germline V CDR1 and CDR2: MDHEN, SYDVKM. This CDR3 spans 16 amino acids. The CDR3 spells CASRPTGLTSSYEQYF. The CDR3 DNA reads as TGTGCCAGCAGACCCACCGGACTGACGAGCTCCTACGAGCAGTACTTC.

The rearrangement links TRBV7-2 to TRBJ2-5, with D hard to call. Per germline, CDR1 SGHTA and CDR2 FQGNSA. The CDR3 length is 14 residues. V was shortened by 1 base and J by 1 base, with 7 bases between the two germline ends. The CDR3 bases are TGTGCCAGCAGCTTAGTAACAGTCCAAGAGACCCAGTACTTC. The encoded protein is CASSLVTVQETQYF.

The chain has TRBV11-2 and TRBJ2-5; possible D gene TRBD1, 6 bases. The CDR3 length is 19 residues. Trimming took 5 bases from V and 4 from J, leaving 29 bases between them. The V gene's germline CDR1 is SGHAT and CDR2 FQNNGV. CDR3 sequence: CASSPYFAGVQGYLETQYF. The CDR3 nucleotides read TGTGCCAGCAGCCCCTATTTTGCCGGGGTTCAGGGGTATCTAGAGACCCAGTACTTC.

This clone was picked up one time. This chain connects TRBV5-1 to TRBJ2-5; D is unresolved. The CDR3 sequence is 14 residues long. V lost 4 bases and J lost 4, with 14 bases in between. The germline V gene has CDR1 SGHRS and CDR2 YFSETQ. The CDR3 reads CASSQVTIGETQYF. CDR3 nucleotide sequence: TGCGCCAGCAGCCAGGTGACCATTGGAGAGACCCAGTACTTC.

J is TRBJ1-1 and V is TRBV9; TRBD1 aligns across 8 bases. The J segment lost 4 bases and the V segment lost 5 bases, leaving 4 bases of the junction unmatched. Per germline, CDR1 SGDLS and CDR2 YYNGEE. The CDR3 is 13 residues long. The CDR3 reads CASSGGQGTEAFF. As DNA, the CDR3 is TGTGCCAGCAGTGGAGGACAGGGCACTGAAGCTTTCTTT. Variable domain in full (rest from reference TRBV9 and TRBJ1-1): DSGVTQTPKHLITATGQRVTLRCSPRSGDLSVYWYQQSLDQGLQFLIQYYNGEERAKGNILERFSAQQFPDLHSELNLSSLELGDSALYFCASSGGQGTEAFFGQGTRLTVV.